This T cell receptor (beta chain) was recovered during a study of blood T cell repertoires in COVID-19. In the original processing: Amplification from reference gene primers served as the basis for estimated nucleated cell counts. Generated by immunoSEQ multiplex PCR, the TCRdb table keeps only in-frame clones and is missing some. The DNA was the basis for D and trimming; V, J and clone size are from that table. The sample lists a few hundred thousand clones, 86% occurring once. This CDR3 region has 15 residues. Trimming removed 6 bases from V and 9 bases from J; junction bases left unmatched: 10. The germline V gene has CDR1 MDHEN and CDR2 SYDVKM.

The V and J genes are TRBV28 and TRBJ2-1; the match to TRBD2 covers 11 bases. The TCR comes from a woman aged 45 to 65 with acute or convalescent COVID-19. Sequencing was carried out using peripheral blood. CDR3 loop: CASRELAGVSGEQFF. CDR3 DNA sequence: TGTGCCAGCAGGGAACTAGCGGGAGTTTCCGGTGAGCAGTTCTTC.